This T cell receptor beta chain was recovered during a study of shared clonotypes between healthy human individuals. Assay: immunoSEQ multiplex PCR; the TCRdb copy retains only in-frame clones and omits some. This sample yields some 490,000 clones, of which almost 80% are seen a single time; 9.5% to 15% belongs to the top ten. Germline V gene sequence: CDR1 SGHTA, CDR2 FQGNSA. Trimming took 5 bases from V and 12 from J; bases not matched to a gene: 7. This CDR3 comprises 14 residues. The receptor was isolated from a woman in her thirties or forties in good health. Some clones in this sample may be carry-over from other donors' samples. Sequencing used PBMCs. The chain carries TRBV7-2 and TRBJ2-1, with 13 nucleotides matching TRBD2. The CDR3, as DNA: TGTGCCAGCAGCGAAGGACTAGCGGGAGTATGGCAGTTCTTC. Amino acid sequence: CASSEGLAGVWQFF.